This TCR beta chain was sequenced for a study of breast tumors, draining lymph nodes, adjacent tissues. TCRdb used MiXCR to reprocess the multiplex PCR reads, holding one entry per CDR3 protein. The table shows about 9,000 distinct CDR3 sequences, with about two fifths occurring only once. The CDR3 runs to 17 residues. Trimming pared 0 bases from V and 1 base from J, leaving 13 bases between. Germline V gene sequence: CDR1 ENHRY, CDR2 SYGVKD. This clonotype is termed medium-sized. Its antigen is not identified. Study findings and constraints: Compared with basal-like, luminal-like tumors shared significantly more repertoire with nontumor tissue. Tumor TCR diversity was below lymph nodes but above nontumor tissue.

The receptor's source is a female donor with breast cancer. Some clones in this sample may be carry-over from other donors' samples. V usage is TRBV10-3 and J usage is TRBJ1-5; maybe TRBD1 (5 bases). Sequencing was done on a sample of tumor-adjacent breast tissue. CDR3 loop: CAISESTDDGSNQPQHF. The CDR3 DNA reads as TGTGCCATCAGTGAGTCGACAGACGATGGGAGCAATCAGCCCCAGCATTTT.